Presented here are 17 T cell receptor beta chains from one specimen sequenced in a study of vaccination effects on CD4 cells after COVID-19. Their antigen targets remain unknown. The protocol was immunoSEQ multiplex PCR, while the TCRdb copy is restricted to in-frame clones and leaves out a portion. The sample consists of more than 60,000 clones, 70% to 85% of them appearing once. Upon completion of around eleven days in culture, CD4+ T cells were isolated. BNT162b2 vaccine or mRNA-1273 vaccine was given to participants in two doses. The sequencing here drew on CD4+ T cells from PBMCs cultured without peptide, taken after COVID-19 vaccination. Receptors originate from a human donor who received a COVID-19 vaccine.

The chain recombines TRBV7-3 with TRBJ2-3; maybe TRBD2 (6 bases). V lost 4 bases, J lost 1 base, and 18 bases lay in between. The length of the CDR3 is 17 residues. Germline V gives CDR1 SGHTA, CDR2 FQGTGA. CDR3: CASSSRGVGGGTDTQYF. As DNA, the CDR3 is TGTGCCAGCAGCTCCCGGGGAGTGGGCGGGGGCACAGATACGCAGTATTTT.

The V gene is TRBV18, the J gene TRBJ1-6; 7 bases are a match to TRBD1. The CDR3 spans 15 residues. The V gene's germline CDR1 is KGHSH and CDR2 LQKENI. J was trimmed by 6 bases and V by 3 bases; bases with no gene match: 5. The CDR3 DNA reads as TGTGCCAGCTCACCTAGACAGGGAAGTAATTCACCCCTCCACTTT. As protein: CASSPRQGSNSPLHF.

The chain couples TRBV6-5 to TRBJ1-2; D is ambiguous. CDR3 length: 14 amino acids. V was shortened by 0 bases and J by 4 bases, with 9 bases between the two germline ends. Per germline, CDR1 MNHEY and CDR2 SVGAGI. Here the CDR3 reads CASSYSKGSYGYTF. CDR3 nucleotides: TGTGCCAGCAGTTACTCGAAGGGCAGCTATGGCTACACCTTC.

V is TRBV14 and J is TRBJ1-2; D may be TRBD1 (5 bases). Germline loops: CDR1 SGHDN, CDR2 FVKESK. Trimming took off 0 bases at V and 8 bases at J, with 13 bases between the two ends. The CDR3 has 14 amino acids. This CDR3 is CASSQDPAGLGYTF. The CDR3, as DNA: TGTGCCAGCAGCCAAGATCCGGCAGGGTTGGGCTACACCTTC.

The CDR3 reads CASSLKGVGELFF. The CDR3 DNA sequence: TGTGCCAGCAGCTTGAAAGGGGTCGGGGAGCTGTTTTTT. This chain joins TRBV5-4 and TRBJ2-2, with D possibly being TRBD1 (5 bases). The CDR3 covers 13 residues. Germline V gene data show CDR1 as SGHNT and CDR2 as YYREEE (reference sequence). V lost 1 base, J lost 7 bases, and 8 bases lay in between.

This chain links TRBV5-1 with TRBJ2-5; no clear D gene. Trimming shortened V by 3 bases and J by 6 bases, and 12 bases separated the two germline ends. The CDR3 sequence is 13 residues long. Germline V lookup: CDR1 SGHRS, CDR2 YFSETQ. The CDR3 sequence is CASSSGSLQTQYF. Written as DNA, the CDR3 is TGCGCCAGCAGCTCCGGATCCCTGCAGACCCAGTACTTC. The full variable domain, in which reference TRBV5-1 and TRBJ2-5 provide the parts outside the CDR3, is KAGVTQTPRYLIKTRGQQVTLSCSPISGHRSVSWYQQTPGQGLQFLFEYFSETQRNKGNFPGRFSGRQFSNSRSEMNVSTLELGDSALYLCASSSGSLQTQYFGPGTRLLVL.

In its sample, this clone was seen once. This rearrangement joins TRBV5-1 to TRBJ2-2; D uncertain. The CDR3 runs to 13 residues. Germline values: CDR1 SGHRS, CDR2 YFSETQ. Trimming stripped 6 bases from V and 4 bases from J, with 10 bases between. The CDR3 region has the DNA TGCGCCAGCATGAACCTCGGCACCGGGGAGCTGTTTTTT. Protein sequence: CASMNLGTGELFF.

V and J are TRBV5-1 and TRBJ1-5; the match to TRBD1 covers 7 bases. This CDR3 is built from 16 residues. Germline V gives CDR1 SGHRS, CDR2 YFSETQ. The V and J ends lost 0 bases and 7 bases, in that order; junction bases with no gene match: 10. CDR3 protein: CASSLGTGDGQQPQHF. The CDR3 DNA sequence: TGCGCCAGCAGCTTGGGAACAGGGGACGGGCAGCAGCCCCAGCATTTT.

The CDR3 bases are TGTGCCAGCAGCCGGACACGTAACACTGAAGCTTTCTTT. It specifies CASSRTRNTEAFF. The rearrangement links TRBV12-3 or TRBV12-4 to TRBJ1-1, with a weak D call TRBD1 (5 bases). V was shortened by 6 bases and J by 2 bases, with 10 bases between the two germline ends. This CDR3 region has 13 residues.

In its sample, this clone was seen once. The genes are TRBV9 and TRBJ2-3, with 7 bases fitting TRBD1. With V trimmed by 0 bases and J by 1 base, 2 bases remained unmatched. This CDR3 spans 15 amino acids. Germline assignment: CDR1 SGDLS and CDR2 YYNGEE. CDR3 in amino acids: CASSVGQGGTDTQYF. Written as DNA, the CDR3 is TGTGCCAGCAGCGTAGGACAGGGAGGCACAGATACGCAGTATTTT.

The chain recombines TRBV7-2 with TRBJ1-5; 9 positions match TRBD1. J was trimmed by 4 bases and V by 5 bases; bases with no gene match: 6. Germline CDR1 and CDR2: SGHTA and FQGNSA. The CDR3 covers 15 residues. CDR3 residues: CASSAIGTGNQPQHF. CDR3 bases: TGTGCCAGCAGCGCTATCGGGACAGGGAATCAGCCCCAGCATTTT.

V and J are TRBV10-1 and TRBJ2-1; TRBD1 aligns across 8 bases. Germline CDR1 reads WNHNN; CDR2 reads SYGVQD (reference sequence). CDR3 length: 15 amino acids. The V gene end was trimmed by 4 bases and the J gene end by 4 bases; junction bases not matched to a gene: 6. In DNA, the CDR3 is TGCGCCAGCAGTGGACAGGGGACCCGTTACAATGAGCAGTTCTTC. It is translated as CASSGQGTRYNEQFF.

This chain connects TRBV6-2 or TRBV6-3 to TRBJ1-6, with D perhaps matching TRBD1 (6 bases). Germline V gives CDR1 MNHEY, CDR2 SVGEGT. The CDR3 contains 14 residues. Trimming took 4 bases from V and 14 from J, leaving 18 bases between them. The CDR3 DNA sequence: TGTGCCAGCAGTTCTTTGGGAAGGGACATCACCCTCCACTTT. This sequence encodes CASSSLGRDITLHF.

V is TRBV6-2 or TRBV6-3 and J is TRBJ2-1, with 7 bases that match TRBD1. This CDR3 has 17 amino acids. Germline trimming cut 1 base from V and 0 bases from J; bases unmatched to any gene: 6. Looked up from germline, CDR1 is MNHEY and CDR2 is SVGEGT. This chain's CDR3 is CASSYLTGTASYNEQFF. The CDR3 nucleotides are TGTGCCAGCAGTTACTTAACCGGGACAGCCTCCTACAATGAGCAGTTCTTC.

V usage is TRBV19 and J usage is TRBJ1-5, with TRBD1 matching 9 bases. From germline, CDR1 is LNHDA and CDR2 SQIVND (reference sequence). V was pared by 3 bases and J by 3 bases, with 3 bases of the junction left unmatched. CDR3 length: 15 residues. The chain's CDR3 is CASSMDRGNNQPQHF. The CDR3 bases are TGTGCCAGTAGTATGGACAGGGGAAACAATCAGCCCCAGCATTTT.

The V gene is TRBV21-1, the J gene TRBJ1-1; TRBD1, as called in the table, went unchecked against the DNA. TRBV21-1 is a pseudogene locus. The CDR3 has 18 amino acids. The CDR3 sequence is CASSPRVRGLQLGTEAFF. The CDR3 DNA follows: TGTGCCAGCAGCCCCAGGGTCAGGGGGCTACAGTTGGGCACTGAAGCTTTCTTT.

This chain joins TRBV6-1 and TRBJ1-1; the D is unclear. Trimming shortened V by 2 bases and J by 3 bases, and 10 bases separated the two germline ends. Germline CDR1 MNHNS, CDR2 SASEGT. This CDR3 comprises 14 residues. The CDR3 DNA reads TGTGCCAGCAGTGAATCCACGGGAGACACTGAAGCTTTCTTT. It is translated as CASSESTGDTEAFF.